This T cell receptor beta chain was sequenced during a study of CD8+CD57+ T cells in acquired aplastic anemia (dated by TCRdb to the late 2010s). For the wider study: Extracted DNA from sorted CD4+ and CD8+ cells averaged about 2.9 ug, ranging from about 0.19 to 30 ug. A CD8+CD57+ expansion meant a frequency higher than the mean frequency seen in healthy subjects.

The patients picked for sequencing were ones in whom flow cytometry had shown an expansion of CD8+CD57+ cells. Every patient had a diagnosis of severe acquired aplastic anemia based on International Study of Aplastic Anemia and Agranulocytosis and Camitta criteria. No patient had received any therapy when blood was sampled. In this study, sorted CD4+ and CD8+ T cells from the blood of healthy subjects and of severe aplastic anemia patients had their TCR repertoires deep-sequenced. Patients were enrolled in the USA under clinicaltrials.gov protocols 00001620, 01623167, 00001397, 00071045, 00081523 and 00961064. Ficoll-Paque density gradient centrifugation was used to isolate peripheral blood mononuclear cells. CD4+ and CD8+ T cells were sorted by FACS or magnetic beads before DNA extraction. From the germline V gene, CDR1 is ENHRY and CDR2 is SYGVKD. The CDR3, cysteine through phenylalanine, is 15 amino acids long. Only CDR3 DNA is held: 45 bases, read in frame from base 1. Unmatched junction bases come to 7, with V trimmed by 6 bases and J by 4 bases.

TCR beta VDJ combination and CDR3 sequence profiling used genomic DNA as the template. An Illumina HiSeq 2000 was used for TCR repertoire sequencing. On the authors' methods: Repertoire assessment relied on Simpson's diversity index, CDR3 size and DJ length profiles, and TRBV/TRBJ rearrangement plots. The immunodominant clone was defined as the most abundant DNA sequence in deep sequencing data. CDR3 amino acid sequences were checked for sharing between subjects and were compared against published repertoires and the VDJdb database. The public sequencing data were trimmed at Q25 with fastp and processed into clonotypes with MiXCR by TCRdb, which kept only in-frame beta chains. Entries are consolidated by CDR3 protein sequence, retaining the most common genes and DNA. Clone size and V and J calls follow TCRdb, not the original study. The table for this sample lists about 120,000 distinct CDR3 sequences; 55% to 70% of them were counted only once. The ten largest clonotypes hold roughly 30% of the sample.

The study at large found these results: Patients and healthy controls showed no significant difference in CD8+ Simpson's diversity (P=0.060). Although 25 to 30 CD8+ CDR3 sequences were shared by patients and controls, these sequences appeared highly expressed in patients and within the immunodominant clones of patients.

Comment on this clonotype: What antigen it recognizes has not been identified. Base quality data are lacking; no much larger clone is found one base away.

This TCR derives from a human donor with aplastic anemia. Material: sorted CD4+, CD8+, or CD8+CD57+ T cells (not recorded which) from PBMCs. Recombination linked TRBV10-3 to TRBJ2-2, and TRBD2 matches 8 of the central bases. The nucleotides are TGTGCCATCAGGCCCCCTAGCGGGCGCACCGGGGAGCTGTTTTTT. Its coded protein is CAIRPPSGRTGELFF.